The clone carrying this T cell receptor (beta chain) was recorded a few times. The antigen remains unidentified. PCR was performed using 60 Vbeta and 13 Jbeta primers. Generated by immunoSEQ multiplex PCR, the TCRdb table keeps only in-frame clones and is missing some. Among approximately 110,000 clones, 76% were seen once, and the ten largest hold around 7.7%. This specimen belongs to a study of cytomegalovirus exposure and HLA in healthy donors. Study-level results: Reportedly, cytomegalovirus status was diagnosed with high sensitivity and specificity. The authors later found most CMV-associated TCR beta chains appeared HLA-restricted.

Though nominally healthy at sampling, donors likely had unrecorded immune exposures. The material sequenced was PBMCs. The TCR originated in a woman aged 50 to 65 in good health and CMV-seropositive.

Here the CDR3 reads CASSLGQATNYGYTF. The CDR3 DNA reads as TGTGCCAGCAGCTTAGGGCAGGCGACTAACTATGGCTACACCTTC. The gene calls are TRBV7-8 and TRBJ1-2; unclear D gene. This CDR3 spans 15 amino acids. Germline V CDR1 and CDR2: SGHVS, FQNEAQ. V gave up 1 base and J gave up 0 bases, with 9 bases separating them.